These T cell receptor beta chains were read from a single sample in a study of cytomegalovirus exposure and HLA in healthy donors. Some clones are missing from TCRdb's copy, which holds only in-frame ones; the method was immunoSEQ multiplex PCR. The sample yields 95,000 to 150,000 clones, about three quarters seen once. Sequencing was done on a sample of PBMCs. The receptors here all came from a woman between 40 and 50 years old in good health and CMV-seropositive. Both conserved end residues are part of each CDR3. A D gene is named only where the DNA matches it firmly. The size field is filled for only some rows; it gives once, few, many or a size class.

abundance	v_gene	d_gene	j_gene	CDR3aa	CDR3nt
NA	TRBV7-3	TRBD1	TRBJ2-7	CASSPGTEYEQYF	TGTGCCAGCAGCCCAGGGACAGAATACGAGCAGTACTTC
NA	TRBV4-3	TRBD2	TRBJ2-5	CASSLFRAGNQETQYF	TGCGCCAGCAGCCTCTTTAGAGCGGGGAACCAAGAGACCCAGTACTTC
once	TRBV10-3	NA	TRBJ2-2	CAISRDTDTGELFF	TGTGCCATCAGTAGGGACACCGACACCGGGGAGCTGTTTTTT
NA	TRBV6-5	NA	TRBJ2-6	CASTLREGANVLTF	TGTGCCAGCACCCTCCGGGAGGGGGCCAACGTCCTGACTTTC
NA	TRBV2	NA	TRBJ1-1	CASSEETGWAEAFF	TGTGCCAGCAGTGAAGAAACAGGCTGGGCTGAAGCTTTCTTT
NA	TRBV7-8	TRBD2	TRBJ2-1	CASRTGTSGGFYNEQFF	TGTGCCAGTAGAACCGGGACTAGCGGGGGATTCTACAATGAGCAGTTCTTC
few	TRBV18	TRBD1	TRBJ2-7	CASSPGQEEQYF	TGTGCCAGCTCACCCGGACAGGAAGAGCAGTACTTC
NA	TRBV6-6	TRBD2	TRBJ2-2	CASSSVGGAGELFF	TGTGCCAGCAGCTCGGTGGGGGGGGCCGGGGAGCTGTTTTTT
NA	TRBV7-7	TRBD1	TRBJ2-1	CASSPGTGAYNEQFF	TGTGCTAGCAGCCCTGGGACAGGGGCCTACAATGAGCAGTTCTTC
NA	TRBV6-1	TRBD1	TRBJ1-4	CASSTGQGAEKLFF	TGTGCCAGCAGTACGGGACAGGGGGCGGAAAAACTGTTTTTT
NA	TRBV7-8	NA	TRBJ1-1	CASSLAVRGGGTEAFF	TGTGCCAGCAGCTTAGCGGTTCGGGGCGGGGGAACTGAAGCTTTCTTT
once	TRBV25-1	NA	TRBJ2-4	CASSETLDTDIQYF	TGTGCCAGCAGTGAGACACTGGACACGGACATTCAGTACTTC
few	TRBV5-1	NA	TRBJ1-1	CASSLERSNTEAFF	TGCGCCAGCAGCTTGGAACGGTCGAACACTGAAGCTTTCTTT
few	TRBV29-1	NA	TRBJ2-3	CSVFPLLAGDPTDTQYF	TGCAGCGTTTTTCCGCTGCTAGCAGGGGACCCCACAGATACGCAGTATTTT
NA	TRBV21-1	NA	TRBJ2-4	CASSKGLDIGAKNIQYF	TGTGCCAGCAGCAAAGGGTTAGATATCGGGGCCAAAAACATTCAGTACTTC
NA	TRBV4-3	TRBD2	TRBJ2-3	CASSQELIAGGSTDTQYF	TGCGCCAGCAGCCAAGAACTAATAGCGGGGGGCAGCACAGATACGCAGTATTTT
NA	TRBV14	TRBD1	TRBJ1-2	CASSYRQGPNYGYTF	TGTGCCAGCAGCTACCGACAGGGTCCTAACTATGGCTACACCTTC
NA	TRBV7-8	NA	TRBJ1-6	CASSPTGTDSPLHF	TGTGCCAGCAGCCCGACAGGAACCGATTCACCCCTCCACTTT
NA	TRBV9	TRBD2	TRBJ2-1	CASSVGLAGGNEQFF	TGTGCCAGCAGCGTAGGACTAGCCGGGGGCAATGAGCAGTTCTTC
NA	TRBV11-1	NA	TRBJ2-7	CASSLIRGAIYEQYF	TGTGCCAGCAGCTTAATTCGGGGGGCGATTTACGAGCAGTACTTC
NA	TRBV14	NA	TRBJ1-3	CASSQSTGGFNGNTIYF	TGTGCCAGCAGCCAGTCCACGGGAGGTTTTAATGGAAACACCATATATTTT
NA	TRBV2	NA	TRBJ1-3	CASSEDQGFGNTIYF	TGTGCCAGCAGTGAGGATCAGGGGTTTGGAAACACCATATATTTT
NA	TRBV10-3	NA	TRBJ2-3	CAISEIGSGTDTDTQYF	TGTGCCATCAGTGAGATCGGGAGCGGAACAGACACAGATACGCAGTATTTT
NA	TRBV13	NA	TRBJ2-3	CASSLRDPTGLTDTQYF	TGTGCCAGCAGCTTACGCGACCCGACTGGACTCACAGATACGCAGTATTTT
NA	TRBV7-3	NA	TRBJ1-5	CASSLRAGQPQHF	TGTGCCAGCAGCTTAAGGGCAGGGCAGCCCCAGCATTTT
NA	TRBV27	TRBD1	TRBJ1-6	CASSLFGQGGSPLHF	TGTGCCAGCAGTCTATTTGGACAGGGAGGTTCACCCCTCCACTTT
NA	TRBV11-2	TRBD1	TRBJ1-1	CASSLTGQGGTEAFF	TGTGCCAGCAGCTTAACGGGACAGGGGGGCACTGAAGCTTTCTTT
NA	TRBV2	NA	TRBJ1-1	CASRTGGTVEGGF	TGTGCCAGCAGGACGGGGGGAACGGTTGAAGGGGGTTTT
NA	TRBV5-1	NA	TRBJ1-2	CASSLLTANYGYTF	TGCGCCAGCAGCTTACTGACAGCTAACTATGGCTACACCTTC
NA	TRBV6-1	NA	TRBJ1-2	CASREHRPGDGYTF	TGTGCCAGCAGGGAACACCGGCCCGGGGATGGCTACACCTTC
NA	TRBV7-2	NA	TRBJ1-2	CASRLTGDYGYTF	TGTGCCAGCAGATTAACGGGGGACTATGGCTACACCTTC
NA	TRBV5-4	NA	TRBJ1-2	CASSSLTEKGGYTF	TGTGCCAGCAGCTCGTTGACAGAGAAGGGCGGCTACACCTTC
NA	TRBV6-1	NA	TRBJ2-7	CASRVVEPYEQYF	TGTGCCAGCCGTGTGGTGGAGCCCTACGAGCAGTACTTC
NA	TRBV6-4	NA	TRBJ1-5	CASSPTVHQPQHF	TGTGCCAGCAGTCCGACAGTACATCAGCCCCAGCATTTT
NA	TRBV11-2	TRBD2	TRBJ2-7	CASSFAGFASGVIYEQYF	TGTGCCAGCAGCTTTGCGGGATTCGCTAGCGGGGTTATCTACGAGCAGTACTTC
many	TRBV7-5	NA	TRBJ1-1	CARSPDFGTVKTEAFF	TGTGCCAGAAGCCCAGACTTTGGGACAGTGAAGACTGAAGCTTTCTTT
NA	TRBV27	NA	TRBJ2-7	CASSFRSGHEQYF	TGTGCCAGCAGTTTCAGGTCCGGTCACGAGCAGTACTTC
NA	TRBV29-1	TRBD1	TRBJ2-3	CSVENRGKGTDTQYF	TGCAGCGTTGAAAACAGGGGGAAGGGCACAGATACGCAGTATTTT
NA	TRBV18	TRBD1	TRBJ1-1	CASSQGVTTEAFF	TGTGCCAGCTCCCAGGGGGTCACCACTGAAGCTTTCTTT
few	TRBV5-1	NA	TRBJ1-1	CASSPGTGNTEAFF	TGCGCCAGCAGCCCAGGTACAGGGAACACTGAAGCTTTCTTT
NA	TRBV14	NA	TRBJ2-3	CASSQAVRGDMADTQYF	TGTGCCAGCAGCCAAGCCGTACGGGGGGACATGGCAGATACGCAGTATTTT
NA	TRBV27	NA	TRBJ1-4	CASRFGQKLFF	TGTGCCAGCAGATTCGGACAGAAACTGTTTTTT
NA	TRBV7-9	NA	TRBJ1-1	CASSSLGGGTEAFF	TGTGCCAGCAGCTCATTGGGGGGGGGCACTGAAGCTTTCTTT
NA	TRBV4-1	TRBD2	TRBJ2-3	CASSLSGTSGGAGNADTQYF	TGCGCCAGCAGCCTGTCCGGGACTAGCGGGGGGGCCGGTAACGCAGATACGCAGTATTTT
NA	TRBV12-5	NA	TRBJ1-2	CASGKTDNYGYTF	TGTGCTAGTGGCAAGACAGATAACTATGGCTACACCTTC
NA	TRBV7-9	NA	TRBJ1-1	CASSYHIQNTEAFF	TGTGCCAGCAGCTACCATATACAGAACACTGAAGCTTTCTTT
once	TRBV4-3	TRBD1	TRBJ1-2	CASSQGGTGPGYTF	TGCGCCAGCAGCCAAGGGGGGACAGGGCCCGGCTACACCTTC
NA	TRBV5-1	NA	TRBJ1-5	CASSLEEDQPQHF	TGCGCCAGCAGCTTGGAGGAGGATCAGCCCCAGCATTTT
NA	TRBV4-1	NA	TRBJ2-5	CASSAAVGETQYF	TGCGCCAGCAGCGCCGCGGTTGGGGAGACCCAGTACTTC
NA	TRBV6-6	NA	TRBJ1-1	CASSIGQLAEAFF	TGTGCCAGCAGCATCGGACAGCTAGCTGAAGCTTTCTTT
NA	TRBV14	NA	TRBJ1-1	CASSQVMREAFF	TGTGCCAGCAGCCAAGTGATGAGAGAAGCTTTCTTT
NA	TRBV6-1	NA	TRBJ1-2	CASSDEGENYGYTF	TGTGCCAGCAGTGACGAGGGGGAGAACTATGGCTACACCTTC
once	TRBV15	TRBD1	TRBJ1-4	CATSRGGGKTEKLFF	TGTGCCACCAGCAGAGGAGGGGGCAAGACTGAAAAACTGTTTTTT
NA	TRBV6-5	TRBD1	TRBJ1-2	CASSTGGGYGYTF	TGTGCCAGCAGCACAGGGGGCGGCTATGGCTACACCTTC
NA	TRBV6-5	NA	TRBJ1-2	CASGRQPFNYGYTF	TGTGCCAGTGGACGACAGCCATTTAACTATGGCTACACCTTC
few	TRBV7-3	TRBD2	TRBJ2-3	CASSSSGGTDTQYF	TGTGCCAGCAGCTCTAGCGGGGGCACAGATACGCAGTATTTT
NA	TRBV18	TRBD1	TRBJ1-5	CASSPGTVNQPQHF	TGTGCCAGCTCACCCGGGACAGTCAATCAGCCCCAGCATTTT
NA	TRBV20-1	NA	TRBJ2-2	CREHGGELFF	TGCAGGGAGCACGGCGGGGAGCTGTTTTTT
NA	TRBV5-1	TRBD2	TRBJ2-3	CASSLELAGDTQYF	TGCGCCAGCAGCTTGGAACTAGCGGGGGATACGCAGTATTTT